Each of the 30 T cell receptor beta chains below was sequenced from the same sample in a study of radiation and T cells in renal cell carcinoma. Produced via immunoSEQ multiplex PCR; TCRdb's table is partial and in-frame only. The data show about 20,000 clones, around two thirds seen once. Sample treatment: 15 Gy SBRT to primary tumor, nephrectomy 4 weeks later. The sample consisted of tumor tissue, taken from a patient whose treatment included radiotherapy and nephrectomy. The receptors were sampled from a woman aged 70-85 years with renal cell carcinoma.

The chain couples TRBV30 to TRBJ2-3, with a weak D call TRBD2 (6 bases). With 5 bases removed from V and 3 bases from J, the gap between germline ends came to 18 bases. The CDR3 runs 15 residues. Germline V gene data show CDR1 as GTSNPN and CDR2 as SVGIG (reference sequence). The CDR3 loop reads CAWGVGGVKTDTQYF. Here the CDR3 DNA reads TGTGCCTGGGGAGTGGGGGGAGTTAAGACAGATACGCAGTATTTT. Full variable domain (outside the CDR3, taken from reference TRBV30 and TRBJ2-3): SQTIHQWPATLVQPVGSPLSLECTVEGTSNPNLYWYRQAAGRGLQLLFYSVGIGQISSEVPQNLSASRPQDRQFILSSKKLLLSDSGFYLCAWGVGGVKTDTQYFGPGTRLTVL.

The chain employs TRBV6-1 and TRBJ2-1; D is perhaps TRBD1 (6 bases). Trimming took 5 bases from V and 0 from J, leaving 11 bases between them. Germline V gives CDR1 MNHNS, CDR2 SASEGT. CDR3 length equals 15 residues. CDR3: CASSQGPSSYNEQFF. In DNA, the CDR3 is TGTGCCAGCAGTCAGGGGCCTAGCTCCTACAATGAGCAGTTCTTC.

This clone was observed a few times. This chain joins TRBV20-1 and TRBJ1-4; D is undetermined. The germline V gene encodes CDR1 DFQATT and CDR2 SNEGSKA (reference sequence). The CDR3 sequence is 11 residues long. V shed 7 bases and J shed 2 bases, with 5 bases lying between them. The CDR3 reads CSGKTNEKLFF. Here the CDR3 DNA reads TGCAGTGGAAAGACTAATGAAAAACTGTTTTTT.

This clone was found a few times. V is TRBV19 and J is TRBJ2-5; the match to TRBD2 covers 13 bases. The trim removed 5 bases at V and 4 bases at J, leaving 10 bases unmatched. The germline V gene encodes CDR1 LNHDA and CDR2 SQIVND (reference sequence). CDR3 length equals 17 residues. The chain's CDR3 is CASSVRTSGGGRETQYF. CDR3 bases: TGTGCCAGTAGTGTCCGGACTAGCGGGGGAGGGAGAGAGACCCAGTACTTC.

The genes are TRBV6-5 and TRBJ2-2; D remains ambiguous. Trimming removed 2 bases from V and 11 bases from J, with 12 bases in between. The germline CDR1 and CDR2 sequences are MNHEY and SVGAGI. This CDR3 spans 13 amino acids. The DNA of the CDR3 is TGTGCCAGCAGTTACCAGACCTCTCTAGAGCTGTTTTTT. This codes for CASSYQTSLELFF.

DNA for the CDR3: TGTGCCAGCAGGACTAGCGGGGGGGCCAATGAGCAGTTCTTC. Its protein is CASRTSGGANEQFF. The chain is built from TRBV2 and TRBJ2-1; TRBD2 matches 14 bases. Losses at the gene ends were 6 bases for V and 6 bases for J; bases not matched to a gene: 1. This CDR3 contains 14 residues. The germline gives CDR1 SNHLY, CDR2 FYNNEI. Supplemented by reference TRBV2 and TRBJ2-1, the full variable domain reads EPEVTQTPSHQVTQMGQEVILRCVPISNHLYFYWYRQILGQKVEFLVSFYNNEISEKSEIFDDQFSVERPDGSNFTLKIRSTKLEDSAMYFCASRTSGGANEQFFGPGTRLTVL.

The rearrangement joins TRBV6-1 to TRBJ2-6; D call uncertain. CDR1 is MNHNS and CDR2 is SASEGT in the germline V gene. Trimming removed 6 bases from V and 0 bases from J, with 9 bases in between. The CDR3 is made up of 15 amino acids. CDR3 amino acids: CASRTDPSGANVLTF. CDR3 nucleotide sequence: TGTGCCAGCAGAACCGACCCCTCTGGGGCCAACGTCCTGACTTTC.

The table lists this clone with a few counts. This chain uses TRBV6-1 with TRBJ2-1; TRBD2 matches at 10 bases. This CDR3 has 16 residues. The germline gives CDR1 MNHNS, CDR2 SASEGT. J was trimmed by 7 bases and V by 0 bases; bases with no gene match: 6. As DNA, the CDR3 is TGTGCCAGCAGTGAAGCCCCAGCGGGGGGGCGAAATGAGCAGTTCTTC. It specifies CASSEAPAGGRNEQFF.

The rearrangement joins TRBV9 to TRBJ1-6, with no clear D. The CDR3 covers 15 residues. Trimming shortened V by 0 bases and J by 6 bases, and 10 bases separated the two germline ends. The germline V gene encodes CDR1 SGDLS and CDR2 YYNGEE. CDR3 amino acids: CASSVAGGGNSPLHF. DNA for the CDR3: TGTGCCAGCAGCGTAGCAGGCGGAGGTAATTCACCCCTCCACTTT.

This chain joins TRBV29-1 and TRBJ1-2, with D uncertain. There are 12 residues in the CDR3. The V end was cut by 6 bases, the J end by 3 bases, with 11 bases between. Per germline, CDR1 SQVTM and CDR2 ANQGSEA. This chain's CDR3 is CSVREGDYGYTF. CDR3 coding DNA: TGCAGCGTAAGGGAGGGTGACTATGGCTACACCTTC.

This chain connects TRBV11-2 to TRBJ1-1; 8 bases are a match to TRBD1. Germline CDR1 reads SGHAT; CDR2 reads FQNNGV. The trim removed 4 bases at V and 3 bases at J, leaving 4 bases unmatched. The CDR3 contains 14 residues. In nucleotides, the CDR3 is TGTGCCAGCAGCTCACAGGGGGTGTACACTGAAGCTTTCTTT. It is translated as CASSSQGVYTEAFF.

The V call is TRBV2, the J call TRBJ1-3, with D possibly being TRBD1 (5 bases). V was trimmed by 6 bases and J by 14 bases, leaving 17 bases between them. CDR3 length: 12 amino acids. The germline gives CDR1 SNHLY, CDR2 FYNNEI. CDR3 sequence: CASRAGPTGLYF. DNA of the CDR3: TGTGCCAGCAGGGCGGGACCCACCGGGCTATATTTT.

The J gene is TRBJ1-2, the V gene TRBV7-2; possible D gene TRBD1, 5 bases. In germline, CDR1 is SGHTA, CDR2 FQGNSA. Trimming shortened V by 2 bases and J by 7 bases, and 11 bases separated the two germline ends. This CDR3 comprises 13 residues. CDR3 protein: CASSLYSGGGYTF. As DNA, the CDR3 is TGTGCCAGCAGCTTATACTCTGGGGGTGGCTACACCTTC.

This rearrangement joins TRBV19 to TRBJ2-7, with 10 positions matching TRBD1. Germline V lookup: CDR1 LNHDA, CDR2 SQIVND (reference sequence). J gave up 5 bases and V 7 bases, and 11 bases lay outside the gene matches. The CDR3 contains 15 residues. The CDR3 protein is CASKSYGQGVNEQYF. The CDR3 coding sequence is TGTGCCAGTAAGTCATACGGACAGGGGGTCAACGAGCAGTACTTC.

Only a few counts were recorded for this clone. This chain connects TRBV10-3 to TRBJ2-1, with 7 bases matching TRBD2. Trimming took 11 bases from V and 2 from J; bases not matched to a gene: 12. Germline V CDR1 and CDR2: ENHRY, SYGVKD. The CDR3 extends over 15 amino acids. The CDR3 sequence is CAASVPGGPYNEQFF. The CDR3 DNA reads TGTGCCGCCAGCGTTCCGGGAGGACCCTACAATGAGCAGTTCTTC.

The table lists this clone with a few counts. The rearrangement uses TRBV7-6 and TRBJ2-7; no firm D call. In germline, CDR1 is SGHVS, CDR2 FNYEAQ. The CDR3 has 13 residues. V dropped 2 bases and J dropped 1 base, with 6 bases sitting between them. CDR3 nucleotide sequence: TGTGCCAGCAGCTTAAGTCGTTCCTACGAGCAGTACTTC. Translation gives CASSLSRSYEQYF.

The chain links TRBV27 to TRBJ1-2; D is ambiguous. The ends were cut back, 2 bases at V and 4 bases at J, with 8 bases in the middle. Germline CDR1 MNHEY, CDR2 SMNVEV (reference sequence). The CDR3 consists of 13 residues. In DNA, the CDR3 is TGTGCCAGCAGTTTAGGGCAGACCTATGGCTACACCTTC. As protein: CASSLGQTYGYTF.

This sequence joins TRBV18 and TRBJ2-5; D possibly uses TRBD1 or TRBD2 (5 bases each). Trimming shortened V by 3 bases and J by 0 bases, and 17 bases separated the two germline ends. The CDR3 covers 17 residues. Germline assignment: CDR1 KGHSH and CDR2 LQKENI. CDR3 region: CASSPGRTGTDQETQYF. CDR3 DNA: TGTGCCAGCTCACCGGGTAGAACGGGGACGGACCAAGAGACCCAGTACTTC.

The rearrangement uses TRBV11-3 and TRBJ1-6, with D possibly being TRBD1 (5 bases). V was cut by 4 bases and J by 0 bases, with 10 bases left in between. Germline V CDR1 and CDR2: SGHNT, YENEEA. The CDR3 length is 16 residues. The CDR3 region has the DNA TGTGCCAGCAGCTCCGGGGCGAGCTCCTATAATTCACCCCTCCACTTT. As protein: CASSSGASSYNSPLHF.

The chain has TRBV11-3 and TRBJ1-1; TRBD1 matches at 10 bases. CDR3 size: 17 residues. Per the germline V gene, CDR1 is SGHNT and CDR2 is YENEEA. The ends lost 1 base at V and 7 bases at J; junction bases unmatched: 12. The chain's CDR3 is CASSLVGQGIGGNEAFF. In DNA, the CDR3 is TGTGCCAGCAGCTTAGTGGGACAGGGGATAGGAGGAAATGAAGCTTTCTTT.

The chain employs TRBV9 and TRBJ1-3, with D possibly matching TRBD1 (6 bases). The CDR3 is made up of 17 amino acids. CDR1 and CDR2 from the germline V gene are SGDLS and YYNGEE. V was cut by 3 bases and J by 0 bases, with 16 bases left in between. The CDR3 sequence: CASSERVGQNSGNTIYF. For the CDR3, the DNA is TGTGCCAGCAGCGAGAGAGTTGGACAGAACTCTGGAAACACCATATATTTT. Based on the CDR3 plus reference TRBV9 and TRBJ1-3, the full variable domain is DSGVTQTPKHLITATGQRVTLRCSPRSGDLSVYWYQQSLDQGLQFLIQYYNGEERAKGNILERFSAQQFPDLHSELNLSSLELGDSALYFCASSERVGQNSGNTIYFGEGSWLTVV.

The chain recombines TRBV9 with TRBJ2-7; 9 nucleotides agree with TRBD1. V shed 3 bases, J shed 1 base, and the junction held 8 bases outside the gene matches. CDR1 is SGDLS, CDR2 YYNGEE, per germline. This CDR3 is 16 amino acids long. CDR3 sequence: CASSAGQGPLSYEQYF. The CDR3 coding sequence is TGTGCCAGCAGCGCCGGACAGGGGCCGCTTTCCTACGAGCAGTACTTC. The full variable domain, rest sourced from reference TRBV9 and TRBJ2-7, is DSGVTQTPKHLITATGQRVTLRCSPRSGDLSVYWYQQSLDQGLQFLIQYYNGEERAKGNILERFSAQQFPDLHSELNLSSLELGDSALYFCASSAGQGPLSYEQYFGPGTRLTVT.

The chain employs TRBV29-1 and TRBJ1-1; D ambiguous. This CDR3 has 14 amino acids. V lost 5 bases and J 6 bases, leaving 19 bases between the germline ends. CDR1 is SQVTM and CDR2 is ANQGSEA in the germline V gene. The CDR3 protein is CSVPSLHPGSEAFF. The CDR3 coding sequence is TGCAGCGTTCCAAGCCTCCATCCGGGTTCTGAAGCTTTCTTT.

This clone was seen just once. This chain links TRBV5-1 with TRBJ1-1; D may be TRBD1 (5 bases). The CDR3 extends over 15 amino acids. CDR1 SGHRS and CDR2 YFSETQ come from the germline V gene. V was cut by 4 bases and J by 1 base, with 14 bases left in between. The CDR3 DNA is TGCGCCAGCAGCACTGGAGGGGCAAGGAACACTGAAGCTTTCTTT. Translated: CASSTGGARNTEAFF.

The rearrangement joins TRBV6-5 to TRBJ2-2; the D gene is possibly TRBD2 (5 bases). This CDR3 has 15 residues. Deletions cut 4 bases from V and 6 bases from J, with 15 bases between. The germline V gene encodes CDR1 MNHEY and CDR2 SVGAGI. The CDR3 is CASSWIARRPGELFF. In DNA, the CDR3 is TGTGCCAGCAGTTGGATAGCGAGGCGGCCCGGGGAGCTGTTTTTT.

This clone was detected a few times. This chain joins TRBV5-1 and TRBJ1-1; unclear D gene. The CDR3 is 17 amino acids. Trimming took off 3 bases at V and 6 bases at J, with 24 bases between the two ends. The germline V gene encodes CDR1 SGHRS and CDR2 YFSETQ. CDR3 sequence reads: CASSYEGSEARAPEAFF. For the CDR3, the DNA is TGCGCCAGCAGCTACGAAGGGTCAGAGGCCCGGGCACCTGAAGCTTTCTTT.

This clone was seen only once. The CDR3 nucleotides are TGTGCCAGCAGTGAAGTGGATGCAGGGAGGGGTCAAGAGACCCAGTACTTC. It translates to CASSEVDAGRGQETQYF. The genes are TRBV6-1 and TRBJ2-5; 7 positions agree with TRBD2. The CDR3 spans 17 residues. V lost 1 base to trimming and J lost 2 bases; unmatched junction nucleotides: 10. Germline V gene data show CDR1 as MNHNS and CDR2 as SASEGT.

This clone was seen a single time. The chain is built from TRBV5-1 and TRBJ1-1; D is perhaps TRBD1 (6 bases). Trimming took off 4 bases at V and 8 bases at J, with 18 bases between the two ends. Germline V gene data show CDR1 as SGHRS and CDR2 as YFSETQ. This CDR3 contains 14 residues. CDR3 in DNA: TGCGCCAGCAGCCCTTCGGGGGGGCCAAAAGAAGCTTTCTTT. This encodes CASSPSGGPKEAFF.

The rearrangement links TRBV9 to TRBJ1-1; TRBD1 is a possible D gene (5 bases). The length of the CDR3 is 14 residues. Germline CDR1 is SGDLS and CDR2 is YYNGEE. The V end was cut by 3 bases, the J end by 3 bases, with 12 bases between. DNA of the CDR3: TGTGCCAGCAGCGAGCCCGGGACCCACACTGAAGCTTTCTTT. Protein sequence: CASSEPGTHTEAFF.

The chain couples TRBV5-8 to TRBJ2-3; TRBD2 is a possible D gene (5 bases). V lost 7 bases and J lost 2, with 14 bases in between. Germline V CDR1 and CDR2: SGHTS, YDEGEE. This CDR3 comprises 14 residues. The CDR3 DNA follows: TGTGCCAGCCGCCTCACGGGGAACACAGATACGCAGTATTTT. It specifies CASRLTGNTDTQYF. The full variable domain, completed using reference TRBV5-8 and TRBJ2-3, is EAGVTQSPTHLIKTRGQQATLRCSPISGHTSVYWYQQALGLGLQFLLWYDEGEERNRGNFPPRFSGRQFPNYSSELNVNALELEDSALYLCASRLTGNTDTQYFGPGTRLTVL.